The clone carrying this T cell receptor (beta chain) was observed once. Antigen unknown. This record comes from a study of cytomegalovirus exposure and HLA in healthy donors. Each donor was healthy, and each was a bone marrow donor. Findings and limits, study-wide: Upon later analysis, HLA-associated TCR beta chains proved more clonally expanded than other, equally common chains. Testing in vitro showed a few CMV-associated chains specific for CMV antigens. In presence/absence analyses, roughly uniform sequencing depth across donors was assumed.

Primers included in the PCR were 60 Vbeta and 13 Jbeta primers. Method: immunoSEQ multiplex PCR; TCRdb's copy keeps in-frame clones and lacks some. The repertoire has over 130,000 clones, about four fifths of them found once; the top ten carry 2% to 3%. The sample was PBMCs. The clonotype originates from a male donor in good health and CMV-seronegative.

CDR3 sequence: CSVGLSEQFF. As DNA, the CDR3 is TGCAGCGTAGGACTTAGTGAGCAGTTCTTC. The V call is TRBV29-1, the J call TRBJ2-1; TRBD2 is a possible D gene (5 bases). The V end lost 6 bases, the J end lost 9 bases, and 9 bases lay between the germline ends. From germline, CDR1 is SQVTM and CDR2 ANQGSEA. There are 10 residues in the CDR3.